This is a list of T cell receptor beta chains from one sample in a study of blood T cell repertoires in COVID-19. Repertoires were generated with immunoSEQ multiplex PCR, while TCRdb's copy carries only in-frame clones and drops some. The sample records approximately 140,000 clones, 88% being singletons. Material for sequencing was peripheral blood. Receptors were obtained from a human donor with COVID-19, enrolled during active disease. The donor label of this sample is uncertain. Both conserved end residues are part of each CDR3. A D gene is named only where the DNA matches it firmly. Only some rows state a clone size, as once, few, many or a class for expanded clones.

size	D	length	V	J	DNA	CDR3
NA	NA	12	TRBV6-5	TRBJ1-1	TGTGCCAGCACCGGGCAGGGGACTGAAGCTTTCTTT	CASTGQGTEAFF
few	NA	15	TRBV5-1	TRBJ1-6	TGCGCCAGCAGCTTACGGGGGACCCATAATTCACCCCTCCACTTT	CASSLRGTHNSPLHF
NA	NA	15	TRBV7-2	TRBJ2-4	TGTGCCAGCAGCTTAGGACAGGTGGGCAAAAACATTCAGTACTTC	CASSLGQVGKNIQYF
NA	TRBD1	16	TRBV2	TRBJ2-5	TGTGCCAGCAGGACCCGAAGGACAGGGGTCCAAGAGACCCAGTACTTC	CASRTRRTGVQETQYF
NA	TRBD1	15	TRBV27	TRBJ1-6	TGTGCCAGCGGCAGACAGGGTTCCTATAATTCACCCCTCCACTTT	CASGRQGSYNSPLHF
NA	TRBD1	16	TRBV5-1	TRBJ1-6	TGCGCCAGCAGCTCCGGACAGGGGGCTGAAAATTCACCCCTCCACTTT	CASSSGQGAENSPLHF
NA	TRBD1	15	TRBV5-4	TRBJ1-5	TGTGCCAGCAGCTTGGACAGGGGGGACGCTCAGCCCCAGCATTTT	CASSLDRGDAQPQHF
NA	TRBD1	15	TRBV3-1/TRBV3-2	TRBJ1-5	TGTGCCAGCAGCCAGGAGACAGGGGCAAATCAGCCCCAGCATTTT	CASSQETGANQPQHF
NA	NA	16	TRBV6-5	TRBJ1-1	TGTGCCAGCAGTTATTCCGATCCGGGACAAAACACTGAAGCTTTCTTT	CASSYSDPGQNTEAFF
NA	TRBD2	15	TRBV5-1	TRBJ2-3	TGCGCCAGTAAGAGACTAGCGGGAGCCGAAGATACGCAGTATTTT	CASKRLAGAEDTQYF
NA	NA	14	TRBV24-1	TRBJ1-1	TGTGCCACCAGTGATTCGGGCGGGGGTGATCGGACTTTCTTT	CATSDSGGGDRTFF
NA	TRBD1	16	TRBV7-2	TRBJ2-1	TGTGCCAGCAGCTTCTTCATGGGGACAGGGAACCATGAGCAGTTCTTC	CASSFFMGTGNHEQFF
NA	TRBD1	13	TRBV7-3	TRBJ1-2	TGTGCCAGCAGCCGACAGGGCGACTATGGCTACACCTTC	CASSRQGDYGYTF
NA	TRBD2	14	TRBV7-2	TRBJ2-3	TGTGCCAGCAGCCAGGGACTAGCGGACTATACGCAGTATTTT	CASSQGLADYTQYF
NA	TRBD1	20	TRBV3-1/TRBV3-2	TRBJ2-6	TGTGCCAGCAGCCAAGCTGCATCAGGGGGCCCTCGAGCTGGGGCCAACGTCCTGACTTTC	CASSQAASGGPRAGANVLTF
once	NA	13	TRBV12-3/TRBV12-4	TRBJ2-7	TGTGCCAGCAGGCCGGAGGGTGCCTACGAGCAGTACTTC	CASRPEGAYEQYF
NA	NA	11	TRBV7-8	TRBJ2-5	TGTGCCAGCAGACTCCAAGAGACCCAGTACTTC	CASRLQETQYF
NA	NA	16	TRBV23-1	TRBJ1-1	TGCGCCAGCACTCTGCTGGTGCAGCCCGGGGACACTGAAGCTTTCTTT	CASTLLVQPGDTEAFF
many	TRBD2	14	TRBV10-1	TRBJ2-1	TGCGCCAGCAGTGCTAGCGGGAGTAGGGATGAGCAGTTCTTC	CASSASGSRDEQFF
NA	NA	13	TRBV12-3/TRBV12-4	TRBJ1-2	TGTGCCAGCAGTAAGACAGGAAACTATGGCTACACCTTC	CASSKTGNYGYTF
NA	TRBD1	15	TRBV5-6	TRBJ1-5	TGTGCCAGCAGCGCTACCGGGACAGTCAATCAGCCCCAGCATTTT	CASSATGTVNQPQHF
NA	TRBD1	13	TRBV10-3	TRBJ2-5	TGTGCCGCCGGGACAGGGTATCAAGAGACCCAGTACTTC	CAAGTGYQETQYF
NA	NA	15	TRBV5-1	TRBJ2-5	TGCGCCAGCAGCTTGGATGGACTTGGGGGGGAGACCCAGTACTTC	CASSLDGLGGETQYF
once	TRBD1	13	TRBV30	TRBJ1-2	TGTGCCTGGAGTTCGACAGGGAACTATGGCTACACCTTC	CAWSSTGNYGYTF
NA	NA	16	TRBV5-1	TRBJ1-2	TGCGCCAGCAGCTTGGCCGGAGGCGGGGGATATGATGGCTACACCTTC	CASSLAGGGGYDGYTF
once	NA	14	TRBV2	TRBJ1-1	TGTGCCAGCAGTGGACACCTGATGAACACTGAAGCTTTCTTT	CASSGHLMNTEAFF
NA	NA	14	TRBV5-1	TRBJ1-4	TGCGCCAGCAGCTTAGGAGGGGATAATGAAAAACTGTTTTTT	CASSLGGDNEKLFF
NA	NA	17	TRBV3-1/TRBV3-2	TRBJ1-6	TGTGCCAGCAGCCGACGACAGGCGAGCTCCTATAATTCACCCCTCCACTTT	CASSRRQASSYNSPLHF
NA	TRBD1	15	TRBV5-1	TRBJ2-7	TGCGCCAGCAGCGTACAGGGGAGCGAAACCTACGAGCAGTACTTC	CASSVQGSETYEQYF
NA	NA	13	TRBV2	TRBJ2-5	TGTGCCAGCAGCGTGGACAGCCAAGAGACCCAGTACTTC	CASSVDSQETQYF
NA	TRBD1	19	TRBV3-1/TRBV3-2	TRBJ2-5	TGTGCCAGCAGCCAAGATAACCGCCTTACAGGGGTTATAGCAGAGACCCAGTACTTC	CASSQDNRLTGVIAETQYF
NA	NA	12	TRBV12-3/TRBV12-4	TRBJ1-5	TGTGCCAGCAGCCCGTTTCAGGGGCCCCAGCATTTT	CASSPFQGPQHF
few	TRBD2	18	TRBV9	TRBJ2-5	TGTGCCAGCAGCGTGGGGCCCGGGACTAGCTGGAGCGGAGAGACCCAGTACTTC	CASSVGPGTSWSGETQYF
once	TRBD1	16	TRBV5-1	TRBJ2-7	TGCGCCAGCAGCTTGACACTGGGACAGGGGTTCTACGAGCAGTACTTC	CASSLTLGQGFYEQYF
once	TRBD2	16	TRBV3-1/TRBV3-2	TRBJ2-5	TGTGCCAGCAGCCGGTGGACTAGCGGGGGTGAAGAGACCCAGTACTTC	CASSRWTSGGEETQYF
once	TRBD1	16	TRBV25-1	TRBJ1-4	TGTGCCAGCAGTGAATTAGGGGGCGAGTCTAATGAAAAACTGTTTTTT	CASSELGGESNEKLFF
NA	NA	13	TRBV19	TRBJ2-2	TGTGCCAGTAGTATGCGCCGGGACAAGGGAGCGATTTTT	CASSMRRDKGAIF
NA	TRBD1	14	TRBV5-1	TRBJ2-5	TGCGCCAGCAGCCAGGACAGGAACCAAGAGACCCAGTACTTC	CASSQDRNQETQYF
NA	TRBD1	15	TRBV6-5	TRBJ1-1	TGTGCCAGCAGTCCACCCGTTGGGACAGCGCCTGAAGCTTTCTTT	CASSPPVGTAPEAFF
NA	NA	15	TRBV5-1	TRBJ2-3	TGCGCCAGCAGCCCACAGGGTATAGGCCCAGATACGCAGTATTTT	CASSPQGIGPDTQYF